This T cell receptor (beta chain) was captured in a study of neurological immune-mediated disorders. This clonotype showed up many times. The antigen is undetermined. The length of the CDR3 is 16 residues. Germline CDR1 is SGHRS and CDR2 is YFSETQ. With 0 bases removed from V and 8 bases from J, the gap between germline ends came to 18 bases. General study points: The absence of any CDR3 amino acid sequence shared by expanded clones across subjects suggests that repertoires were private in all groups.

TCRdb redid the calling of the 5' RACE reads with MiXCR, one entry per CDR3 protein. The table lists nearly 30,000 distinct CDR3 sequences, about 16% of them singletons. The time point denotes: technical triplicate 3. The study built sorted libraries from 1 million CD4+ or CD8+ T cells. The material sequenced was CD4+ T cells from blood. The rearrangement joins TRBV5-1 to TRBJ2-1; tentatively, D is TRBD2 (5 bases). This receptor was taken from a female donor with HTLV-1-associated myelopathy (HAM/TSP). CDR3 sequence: CASSLGGPLSGDEQFF. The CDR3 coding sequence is TGCGCCAGCAGCTTGGGAGGGCCCCTATCTGGCGATGAGCAGTTCTTC. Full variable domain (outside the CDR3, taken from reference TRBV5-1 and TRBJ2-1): KAGVTQTPRYLIKTRGQQVTLSCSPISGHRSVSWYQQTPGQGLQFLFEYFSETQRNKGNFPGRFSGRQFSNSRSEMNVSTLELGDSALYLCASSLGGPLSGDEQFFGPGTRLTVL.